This TCR beta chain was recorded in a study of blood T cell repertoires in COVID-19. About the research overall: Material from acute and convalescent COVID-19 was sourced from the United States, Italy and Spain. Sources were T cells, B-cell-depleted T cells, or PBMCs; the material itself was cDNA or gDNA.

The CDR3 covers 16 residues. Looked up from germline, CDR1 is MDHEN and CDR2 is SYDVKM. Trimming took off 1 base at V and 0 bases at J, with 12 bases between the two ends. Authors' analysis steps: Amplification with reference gene primers provided the estimates of nucleated cell counts. Using immunoSEQ multiplex PCR, the repertoire was profiled, and TCRdb retains in-frame clones only, with some absent. That table is the source of V, J and clone size, and D and trimming were worked out from the DNA. This sample has about 88,000 clones, with over 75% found just once. V and J are TRBV28 and TRBJ1-1, with a tentative D call TRBD1 (5 bases). The receptor was derived from a woman of 80 years or more with acute or convalescent COVID-19. The sequenced material came from peripheral blood. CDR3 DNA: TGTGCCAGCAGTTTATCAGGGCCACGGCTGAACACTGAAGCTTTCTTT. It translates to CASSLSGPRLNTEAFF.